This T cell receptor beta chain was obtained from a study of technical replicates of blood from a few donors. TCRdb's table, derived via immunoSEQ multiplex PCR, lists solely in-frame clones and lacks some. Of around 81,000 clones listed, roughly 95% are singletons. Trimming cost V 0 bases and J 4 bases, with 4 bases left between them. CDR1 LGHNA and CDR2 YNFKEQ come from the germline V gene. The CDR3 totals 13 residues. The chain combines TRBV4-2 with TRBJ1-3, with no clear D. The sequence was obtained from a human donor in good health. The specimen was T cells isolated from PBMCs. CDR3 in DNA: TGTGCCAGCAGCCAAGATTCGGGAAACACCATATATTTT. Its protein is CASSQDSGNTIYF.